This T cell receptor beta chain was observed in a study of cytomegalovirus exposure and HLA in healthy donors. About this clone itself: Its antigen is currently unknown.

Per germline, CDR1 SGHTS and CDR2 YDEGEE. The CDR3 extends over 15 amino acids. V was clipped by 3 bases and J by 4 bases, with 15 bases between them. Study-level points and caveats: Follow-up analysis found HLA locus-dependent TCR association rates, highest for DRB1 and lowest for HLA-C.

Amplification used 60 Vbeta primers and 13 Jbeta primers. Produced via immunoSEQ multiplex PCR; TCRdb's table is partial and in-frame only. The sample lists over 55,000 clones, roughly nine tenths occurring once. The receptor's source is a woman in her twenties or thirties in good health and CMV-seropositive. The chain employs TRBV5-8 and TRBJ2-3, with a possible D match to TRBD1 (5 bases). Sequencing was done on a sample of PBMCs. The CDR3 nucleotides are TGTGCCAGCAGCTCCCCTGGGCTAGGGGCAGATACGCAGTATTTT. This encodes CASSSPGLGADTQYF.